This T cell receptor (beta chain) was observed in a study of T cell changes during pregnancy in multiple sclerosis. Libraries were prepared by immunoSEQ multiplex PCR; TCRdb keeps only in-frame clonotypes and omits some of them. This table holds over 90,000 clones, approximately 89% found once. The CDR3 has 18 residues. From germline, CDR1 is KGHSH and CDR2 LQKENI. V dropped 6 bases and J dropped 0; count of bases not matched to a gene: 16. This sequence joins TRBV18 and TRBJ1-2; 7 bases map to TRBD1. This clonotype was sampled from a female donor with multiple sclerosis, enrolled in a pregnancy study. The material sequenced was peripheral blood, taken before pregnancy. CDR3 nucleotides: TGTGCCAGCTCTCCCCAACCCCCAGGGACAGCAGCTAACTATGGCTACACCTTC. Its translation is CASSPQPPGTAANYGYTF.